The 11 T cell receptor beta chains given below trace back to one sample, sequenced in a study of T cell repertoires in cytomegalovirus infection (dated by TCRdb to the late 2010s). Sequenced on an Illumina HiSeq 1500. Using fastp at Q25 and MiXCR, TCRdb reprocessed the public reads and kept productive beta chains. Every distinct CDR3 protein forms one entry, paired with its most common genes and DNA. For this sample the table gives some 300,000 distinct CDR3 sequences, of which roughly a sixth were detected only once. About 12% of the sample comes from the top ten. Sequencing input: PBMCs. The receptors here all came from a human donor in good health (CMV status not recorded). Some clones in this sample may be carry-over from other donors' samples.

In its sample, this clonotype was seen a few times. The chain carries TRBV28 and TRBJ1-1; TRBD1 aligns across 11 bases. V shed 5 bases and J 6 bases; nucleotides not matched to a gene: 8. The CDR3 length is 15 residues. From germline, CDR1 is MDHEN and CDR2 SYDVKM. The CDR3 region is CASSRGQGAPPEAFF. CDR3 nucleotide sequence: TGTGCCAGCAGTCGTGGACAGGGGGCGCCTCCTGAAGCTTTCTTT.

V gene TRBV27 combines with J gene TRBJ2-7; D may be TRBD1 (5 bases). In germline, CDR1 is MNHEY, CDR2 SMNVEV (reference sequence). The CDR3 runs to 17 residues. With 0 bases removed from V and 0 bases from J, the gap between germline ends came to 15 bases. This CDR3 reads CASSLSFRWGLSYEQYF. The CDR3 nucleotides are TGTGCCAGCAGTTTATCCTTTCGGTGGGGCCTCTCCTACGAGCAGTACTTC.

This clonotype was counted at least ten times. The chain couples TRBV12-3 or TRBV12-4 to TRBJ2-5; D is unclear. The V end lost 5 bases, the J end lost 4 bases, and 8 bases lay between the germline ends. The CDR3 totals 12 residues. The CDR3 protein is CASSPQSETQYF. The CDR3 DNA reads as TGTGCCAGCAGTCCACAGTCAGAGACCCAGTACTTC.

This rearrangement joins TRBV5-6 to TRBJ2-5, with a possible D match to TRBD1 (6 bases). Germline CDR1 reads SGHDT; CDR2 reads YYEEEE. The CDR3 covers 13 residues. Trimming left V 2 bases short and J 5 bases short, with 10 bases between. DNA for the CDR3: TGTGCCAGCAGCTTACAGGGATCGGAGACCCAGTACTTC. Its protein is CASSLQGSETQYF.

At least ten counts were recorded for this clonotype. This chain uses TRBV7-6 with TRBJ2-1, with D possibly matching TRBD1 (5 bases). The CDR3 contains 16 residues. Germline lookup yields CDR1 SGHVS and CDR2 FNYEAQ. Trimming shortened V by 1 base and J by 0 bases, and 10 bases separated the two germline ends. The CDR3 coding sequence is TGTGCCAGCAGCTTAGGGGTGACAGACTCCTACAATGAGCAGTTCTTC. The encoded protein is CASSLGVTDSYNEQFF.

On this clonotype itself: The junction shows a germline mismatch at one end, possibly a read error. This chain connects TRBV20-1 to TRBJ1-4; the D gene is possibly TRBD1 (6 bases). The CDR3 spans 14 residues. From germline, CDR1 is DFQATT and CDR2 SNEGSKA (reference sequence). CDR3 sequence reads: CSARAGGRREKLFF. In nucleotides, the CDR3 is TGCAGTGCCAGAGCGGGGGGCCGGAGGGAAAAACTGTTTTTT.

This clonotype was seen at least ten times. The rearrangement links TRBV7-2 to TRBJ1-1, with D maybe TRBD1 (5 bases). The V end lost 4 bases, the J end lost 4 bases, and 10 bases lay between the germline ends. Germline V gene sequence: CDR1 SGHTA, CDR2 FQGNSA. CDR3 size: 13 residues. CDR3 protein: CASSSRQITEAFF. The CDR3 DNA reads as TGTGCCAGCAGCTCAAGACAGATCACTGAAGCTTTCTTT.

There are a few counts of this clonotype. This chain connects TRBV20-1 to TRBJ2-1; 8 positions match TRBD2. CDR3 length: 15 amino acids. From germline, CDR1 is DFQATT and CDR2 SNEGSKA (reference sequence). V lost 5 bases, J lost 5 bases, and 11 bases stayed unmatched. The DNA of the CDR3 is TGCAGTGCTTTACGTCCAGCGGGGGCAAACAATGAGCAGTTCTTC. Translated, it gives CSALRPAGANNEQFF.

There are a few counts of this clonotype. The V call is TRBV28, the J call TRBJ1-5; D is possibly TRBD1 (6 bases). Trimming shortened V by 6 bases and J by 6 bases, and 21 bases separated the two germline ends. From germline, CDR1 is MDHEN and CDR2 SYDVKM. The CDR3 contains 16 residues. The CDR3 protein is CASRGPWGRGGQPQHF. Written as DNA, the CDR3 is TGTGCCAGCAGAGGACCCTGGGGCAGGGGAGGTCAGCCCCAGCATTTT.

This clonotype was found many times. The V gene is TRBV19, the J gene TRBJ2-1; weak D call: TRBD2 (6 bases). Trimming pared 8 bases from V and 2 bases from J, leaving 10 bases between. This CDR3 spans 13 amino acids. Germline lookup yields CDR1 LNHDA and CDR2 SQIVND (reference sequence). The CDR3 bases are TGTGCCAGTGGAGGACTAACCTACAATGAGCAGTTCTTC. Protein product: CASGGLTYNEQFF.

The chain recombines TRBV12-3 or TRBV12-4 with TRBJ1-2; maybe TRBD1 (5 bases). Trimming took off 3 bases at V and 7 bases at J, with 18 bases between the two ends. The CDR3 has 15 amino acids. In DNA form, the CDR3 reads TGTGCCAGCAGTTTCAACGGGGGGATTCAGGCTGGCTACACCTTC. Its protein is CASSFNGGIQAGYTF.